This is a list of T cell receptor beta chains from one sample in a study of blood T cells in healthy people across ages. TCRdb reanalysed the 5' RACE reads using MiXCR and keeps one entry per CDR3 protein. Among 1.8 million or so distinct CDR3 sequences listed, roughly two fifths were seen once. The sequencing input was blood. These receptors originate from a human donor in good health. CDR3s include the opening cysteine and the closing phenylalanine or tryptophan. Each record gives: clone size, J gene, V gene, CDR3 protein. Clone sizes are given selectively: once, few, many, or a class where the clone is expanded.

. TRBJ1-6 TRBV11-3 CASSLAVNRNSPLHF
few TRBJ2-5 TRBV7-9 CASSPTGGWGSAETQYF
many TRBJ1-1 TRBV5-1 CASSWTGGTEAFF
. TRBJ1-2 TRBV20-1 CSALSVGGSYGYTF
. TRBJ2-3 TRBV10-3 CATTLAGTYTDTQYF
. TRBJ2-7 TRBV12-3/TRBV12-4 CATCGSPSYEQYF
few TRBJ2-1 TRBV7-2 CASSLFSGGPSSYNEQFF
. TRBJ2-3 TRBV4-2 CASSQDSGATNTDTQYF
few TRBJ2-5 TRBV11-3 CASSLWDREDETQYF
. TRBJ1-3 TRBV12-3/TRBV12-4 CASSVDSFSGNTIYF
few . TRBV7-2 CASSPLRDSGETQYF
. TRBJ1-5 TRBV6-1 CASSEAQQGTQPQHF
. TRBJ2-7 TRBV7-9 CASGVLADDYEQYF
. TRBJ2-7 TRBV6-2/TRBV6-3 CASRPHPQGSSYEQYF